The 26 T cell receptor beta chains given below trace back to one sample, sequenced in a study of CDR3 diversity in severe acne. TCRdb ran MiXCR on the PCR reads and lists one entry per CDR3 protein. This sample carries fewer than 90,000 distinct CDR3 sequences, approximately 49% of them seen once, and the ten largest clones take 11%. Sequenced sample: blood. These TCRs come from a male donor with severe acne vulgaris.

This clonotype was seen just once. A read error may explain this, as a much larger clone is one base away. The chain employs TRBV2 and TRBJ1-1; TRBD1 aligns across 9 bases. The CDR3 runs 13 residues. Germline V CDR1 and CDR2: SNHLY, FYNNEI. The CDR3 bases are TGTGCCAACAGTCGGGACAGGGACACTGAAGCTTTCTTT. This codes for CANSRDRDTEAFF.

The chain has TRBV7-2 and TRBJ2-6; TRBD2 might be the D (5 bases). V was clipped by 6 bases and J by 3 bases, with 9 bases between them. CDR1 and CDR2 (germline): SGHTA, FQGNSA. The CDR3 sequence is 14 residues long. Here the CDR3 reads CASRPRVGANVLTF. The CDR3 DNA sequence: TGTGCCAGCAGACCGCGGGTTGGGGCCAACGTCCTGACTTTC.

The V call is TRBV29-1, the J call TRBJ2-5, with 9 bases that match TRBD1. Gene TRBJ2-1 matches the end of the DNA better, so the J call may be wrong. Germline CDR1 SQVTM, CDR2 ANQGSEA. This CDR3 has 14 residues. CDR3 loop: CSVRTGQGGREQFF. The CDR3 DNA reads TGCAGCGTCCGAACGGGACAGGGAGGGCGTGAGCAGTTCTTC.

The V gene is TRBV20-1, the J gene TRBJ2-1; possible D gene TRBD2, 5 bases. CDR3 length equals 14 residues. CDR1 and CDR2 from the germline V gene are DFQATT and SNEGSKA (reference sequence). V was clipped by 3 bases and J by 7 bases, with 16 bases between them. The DNA of the CDR3 is TGCAGTGCTAGCCTCAGCCGGACTTTAAATGAGCAGTTCTTC. Protein: CSASLSRTLNEQFF.

This clonotype has at least ten counts. V gene TRBV6-1 combines with J gene TRBJ2-7; 9 bases agree with TRBD2. V was pared by 8 bases and J by 1 base, with 9 bases of the junction left unmatched. The CDR3 runs to 15 residues. Per the germline V gene, CDR1 is MNHNS and CDR2 is SASEGT. The CDR3 is CASGVETSGSYEQYF. The CDR3 DNA is TGTGCCAGCGGAGTGGAAACTAGCGGGTCCTACGAGCAGTACTTC.

The chain couples TRBV7-2 to TRBJ2-7; D might be TRBD2 (5 bases). Looked up from germline, CDR1 is SGHTA and CDR2 is FQGNSA. Trimming removed 5 bases at V and 5 bases at J, with 19 bases between. The CDR3 is 15 amino acids. For the CDR3, the DNA is TGTGCCAGCAGCCCTATCACATCACCGAGGGACGAGCAGTACTTC. Amino acid sequence: CASSPITSPRDEQYF.

The sample holds many counts of this clonotype. J is TRBJ1-4 and V is TRBV10-1; perhaps TRBD1 as D (6 bases). The CDR3 length is 14 residues. Trimming removed 6 bases at V and 5 bases at J, with 13 bases between. CDR1 is WNHNN, CDR2 SYGVQD, per germline (reference sequence). In DNA form, the CDR3 reads TGCGCCAGCAGAGATCAGGGGTTGAATGAAAAACTGTTTTTT. Protein sequence: CASRDQGLNEKLFF.

The chain carries TRBV11-2 and TRBJ2-3; the match to TRBD2 covers 10 bases. This CDR3 comprises 20 residues. The germline V gene encodes CDR1 SGHAT and CDR2 FQNNGV. V lost 5 bases, J lost 0 bases, and 17 bases stayed unmatched. The CDR3 region has the DNA TGTGCCAGCAGCAAGTCGACAGGGATTGGACTAGCGGCTAGCACAGATACGCAGTATTTT. It translates to CASSKSTGIGLAASTDTQYF.

Comment on this clonotype: One end of the junction varies from germline; a read error may be responsible. This chain links TRBV7-3 with TRBJ2-2; TRBD2 matches 10 bases. Looked up from germline, CDR1 is SGHTA and CDR2 is FQGTGA. The CDR3 totals 16 residues. The DNA of the CDR3 is TGTGCCACCAGCTTAGTAGCGGGAGGATCGACCGGGGAGCTGTTTTTT. As protein: CATSLVAGGSTGELFF.

This rearrangement joins TRBV4-3 to TRBJ1-4; D unresolved. The germline gives CDR1 LGHNA, CDR2 YSLEER. V lost 1 base, J lost 9 bases, and 12 bases lay in between. The length of the CDR3 is 14 residues. CDR3 amino acids: CASSQAGREKKLFF. Written as DNA, the CDR3 is TGCGCCAGCAGCCAAGCGGGCAGAGAGAAAAAACTGTTTTTT.

J is TRBJ1-2 and V is TRBV25-1; D call uncertain. The CDR3 sequence is 15 residues long. CDR1 is MGHDK and CDR2 is SYGVNS in the germline V gene. Between the trimmed V and J ends, which lost 6 bases and 0 bases, there was a span of 14 bases. This CDR3 reads CASSQETLSNYGYTF. For the CDR3, the DNA is TGTGCCAGCAGCCAAGAGACACTTTCTAACTATGGCTACACCTTC.

On this clonotype itself: Relative to the germline gene, one junction end is altered; a read error may explain this. The chain carries TRBV10-3 and TRBJ2-1; 7 bases align to TRBD2. Germline V gene data show CDR1 as ENHRY and CDR2 as SYGVKD. The length of the CDR3 is 15 residues. DNA of the CDR3: TGTGCCATCAGTGAGACTAGCGAGGTCTACAATGAGCGGTTCTTC. Its translation: CAISETSEVYNERFF.

There are many counts of this clonotype. The chain employs TRBV6-2 or TRBV6-3 and TRBJ2-3; the match to TRBD2 covers 14 bases. The CDR3 totals 23 residues. The V gene's germline CDR1 is MNHEY and CDR2 SVGEGT. J lost 4 bases, V lost 5 bases, and 26 bases had no gene match. In nucleotides, the CDR3 is TGTGCCAGCAGTCGCTTAAGCCTTCCGGGACTAGCGGGAGAAGTCTCAAATCCAGATACGCAGTATTTT. Residues: CASSRLSLPGLAGEVSNPDTQYF.

This clonotype turned up a few times. This chain uses TRBV3-1 with TRBJ1-1, with D unclear. The V gene lost 0 bases and the J gene lost 7 bases, with 9 bases spanning the gap. The germline V gene has CDR1 LGHDT and CDR2 YNNKEL (reference sequence). This CDR3 has 13 residues. This chain's CDR3 is CASSQDIRVEAFF. The CDR3 DNA is TGTGCCAGCAGCCAAGATATCCGGGTTGAAGCTTTCTTT.

The CDR3 here is CASSQLWANQPQHF. The DNA of the CDR3 is TGCGCCAGCAGCCAATTGTGGGCGAATCAGCCCCAGCATTTT. The chain combines TRBV4-1 with TRBJ1-5; no clear D. The CDR3 consists of 14 residues. V was shortened by 2 bases and J by 4 bases, with 9 bases between the two germline ends. Germline CDR1 is MGHRA and CDR2 is YSYEKL.

This sequence joins TRBV27 and TRBJ2-7; TRBD2 matches 11 bases. The CDR3 sequence is 14 residues long. Germline V CDR1 and CDR2: MNHEY, SMNVEV (reference sequence). The trim removed 6 bases at V and 1 base at J, leaving 2 bases unmatched. The CDR3 loop reads CASRLAGVSYEQYF. In DNA form, the CDR3 reads TGTGCCAGCAGACTAGCGGGGGTATCCTACGAGCAGTACTTC.

Ten or more counts support this clonotype. The CDR3, as DNA: TGCAGTGCTAGAGATCGGTGGGGGCTTAGGCCCTACGAGCAGTACTTC. This codes for CSARDRWGLRPYEQYF. The chain employs TRBV20-1 and TRBJ2-7; D may be TRBD1 (6 bases). V lost 0 bases and J 2 bases, leaving 17 bases between the germline ends. From germline, CDR1 is DFQATT and CDR2 SNEGSKA (reference sequence). This CDR3 region has 16 residues.

This clonotype was observed at least ten times. The J gene is TRBJ2-3, the V gene TRBV29-1; D might be TRBD1 or TRBD2, each matching 5 bases. The CDR3 contains 14 residues. Per germline, CDR1 SQVTM and CDR2 ANQGSEA. V gave up 3 bases and J gave up 0 bases, with 10 bases separating them. The CDR3 is CSVDGGSSTDTQYF. CDR3 coding DNA: TGCAGCGTTGATGGGGGATCTAGCACAGATACGCAGTATTTT.

This chain joins TRBV28 and TRBJ2-1, with 7 bases fitting TRBD1. With V trimmed by 5 bases and J by 5 bases, 9 bases remained unmatched. The CDR3 totals 15 residues. In germline, CDR1 is MDHEN, CDR2 SYDVKM. CDR3 sequence: CASSIYRGPNNEQFF. The CDR3 nucleotides read TGTGCCAGCAGTATATACAGGGGACCGAACAATGAGCAGTTCTTC.

By sample fraction, this clonotype is medium-sized (0.01 to 0.1%). The chain uses TRBV5-1 and TRBJ2-2, with 7 bases lining up with TRBD2. After removal of 2 bases from V and 4 bases from J, the junction contained 2 bases not matched to a gene. This CDR3 is built from 14 residues. Per the germline V gene, CDR1 is SGHRS and CDR2 is YFSETQ. The CDR3 sequence is CASSFSSGTGELFF. The CDR3 DNA reads as TGCGCCAGCAGCTTCTCTAGCGGCACCGGGGAGCTGTTTTTT.

The chain has TRBV5-4 and TRBJ2-3; 15 nucleotides line up with TRBD2. Germline lookup yields CDR1 SGHNT and CDR2 YYREEE (reference sequence). This CDR3 comprises 15 residues. The V segment lost 4 bases and the J segment 6 bases; nucleotides outside the gene matches: 3. The CDR3 loop is CASSAGTSGRDTQYF. The CDR3 coding sequence is TGTGCCAGCAGCGCCGGGACTAGCGGGAGGGATACGCAGTATTTT.

The CDR3 region has the DNA TGCAGCGTTGAAGACAGGGGAATAGGAGGCTACACCTTC. Translated: CSVEDRGIGGYTF. The chain combines TRBV29-1 with TRBJ1-2; D may be TRBD1 (6 bases). Germline CDR1 and CDR2: SQVTM and ANQGSEA. The CDR3 has 13 amino acids. The V end lost 0 bases, the J end lost 8 bases, and 13 bases lay between the germline ends. The entire variable domain, with the rest obtained from reference TRBV29-1 and TRBJ1-2, is as follows: SAVISQKPSRDICQRGTSLTIQCQVDSQVTMMFWYRQQPGQSLTLIATANQGSEATYESGFVIDKFPISRPNLTFSTLTVSNMSPEDSSIYLCSVEDRGIGGYTFGSGTRLTVV.

This clonotype was detected only a few times. The chain uses TRBV5-5 and TRBJ2-6; 10 positions agree with TRBD1. CDR3 length: 20 amino acids. V lost 2 bases to trimming and J lost 1 base; unmatched junction nucleotides: 12. Germline CDR1 and CDR2: SGHKS and YYEKEE (reference sequence). The CDR3 region is CASSLKSTGGVASGANVLTF. The CDR3 DNA is TGTGCCAGCAGCTTAAAATCGACAGGGGGCGTAGCATCTGGGGCCAACGTCCTGACTTTC.

J is TRBJ2-7 and V is TRBV4-1; D gene ambiguous. The germline gives CDR1 MGHRA, CDR2 YSYEKL. This CDR3 is 15 amino acids long. V lost 4 bases, J lost 3 bases, and 16 bases lay in between. The CDR3 protein is CASSLRRTEFYEQYF. In nucleotides, the CDR3 is TGCGCCAGCAGCCTCCGCCGGACGGAGTTCTACGAGCAGTACTTC.

The rearrangement uses TRBV14 and TRBJ2-6; tentatively, D is TRBD1 (5 bases). CDR3 size: 15 residues. Trimming left V 1 base short and J 6 bases short, with 10 bases between. Germline CDR1 and CDR2: SGHDN and FVKESK. The CDR3 DNA is TGTGCCAGCAGCCAAGTCCAGGGAATGGCCAACGTCCTGACTTTC. Its translation is CASSQVQGMANVLTF.

This clonotype was counted only a few times. V and J are TRBV4-3 and TRBJ1-2; possible D gene TRBD1, 5 bases. The CDR3 contains 17 residues. Germline CDR1 is LGHNA and CDR2 is YSLEER. Trimming stripped 1 base from V and 0 bases from J, with 15 bases between. The CDR3 coding sequence is TGCGCCAGCAGCCAAGGGGGCAGCCAACCCTCTAACTATGGCTACACCTTC. It codes for CASSQGGSQPSNYGYTF.